This entry is about one T cell receptor (beta chain). The antigen remains undetermined. This specimen comes from a study of neoadjuvant anti-PD-1 for oral cavity cancer. About the research overall: Most patients had three to four biweekly doses of 3 mg/kg nivolumab before resection. Points from the study as a whole: Pretreatment Treg/Th17 ratio correlated inversely with post-treatment tumor clonality.

Six replicates per PBMC sample, mostly from roughly 490 ng of genomic DNA. Repertoires were generated with immunoSEQ multiplex PCR, while TCRdb's copy carries only in-frame clones and drops some. Seen here are tens of thousands of clones, around 80% observed once, and the top ten hold about 3.7%. Germline trimming cut 4 bases from V and 1 base from J; bases unmatched to any gene: 6. The CDR3 spans 15 residues. The germline gives CDR1 MNHNS, CDR2 SASEGT. Material: PBMCs, obtained before nivolumab (anti-PD-1) treatment. This TCR came from a person between 40 and 79 years old with oral cavity squamous cell carcinoma. The chain has TRBV6-1 and TRBJ2-7; TRBD1 matches at 8 bases. CDR3 nucleotides: TGTGCCAGCAGTGCGGACAGGGCAGAATCCTACGAGCAGTACTTC. Protein product: CASSADRAESYEQYF.